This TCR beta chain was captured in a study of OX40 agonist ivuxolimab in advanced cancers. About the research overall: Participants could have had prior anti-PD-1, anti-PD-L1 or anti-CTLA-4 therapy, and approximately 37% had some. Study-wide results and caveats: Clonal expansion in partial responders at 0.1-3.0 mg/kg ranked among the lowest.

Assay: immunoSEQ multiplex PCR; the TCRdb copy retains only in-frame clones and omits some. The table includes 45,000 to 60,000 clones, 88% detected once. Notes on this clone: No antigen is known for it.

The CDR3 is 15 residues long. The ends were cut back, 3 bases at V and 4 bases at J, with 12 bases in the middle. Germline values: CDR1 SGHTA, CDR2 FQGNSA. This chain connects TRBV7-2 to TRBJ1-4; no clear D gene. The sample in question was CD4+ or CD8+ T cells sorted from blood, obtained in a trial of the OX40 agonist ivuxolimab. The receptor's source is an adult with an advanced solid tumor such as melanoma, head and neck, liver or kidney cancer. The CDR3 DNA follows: TGTGCCAGCAGCTTCTCGACGGCCTATAATGAAAAACTGTTTTTT. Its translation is CASSFSTAYNEKLFF. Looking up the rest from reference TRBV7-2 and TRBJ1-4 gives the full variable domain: GAGVSQSPSNKVTEKGKDVELRCDPISGHTALYWYRQSLGQGLEFLIYFQGNSAPDKSGLPSDRFSAERTGGSVSTLTIQRTQQEDSAVYLCASSFSTAYNEKLFFGSGTQLSVL.